Shown below are 9 T cell receptor beta chains from a single sample sequenced in a study of blood T cell repertoires in COVID-19. Profiling relied on immunoSEQ multiplex PCR, and the TCRdb table lists in-frame clones only, not all of them. The repertoire has hundreds of thousands of clones, 75% to 90% of them found once; the top ten carry 2.2%. The sample was PBMCs or T cells enriched from blood (not recorded which). The receptor set was obtained from a man younger than 40 who had recovered from COVID-19.

This chain connects TRBV4-1 to TRBJ1-4; D is unresolved. Germline CDR1 and CDR2: MGHRA and YSYEKL. This CDR3 comprises 14 residues. V dropped 1 base and J dropped 4 bases, with 7 bases sitting between them. The CDR3 DNA reads as TGCGCCAGCAGCCAAGGGTACGGTAATGAAAAACTGTTTTTT. Amino acids: CASSQGYGNEKLFF.

This clone has just a few counts. The chain recombines TRBV9 with TRBJ2-7, with 9 bases lining up with TRBD2. The CDR3 is 16 residues long. The trim removed 0 bases at V and 4 bases at J, leaving 8 bases unmatched. CDR1 is SGDLS and CDR2 is YYNGEE in the germline V gene. The CDR3 DNA follows: TGTGCCAGCAGCGTAGGAGTGGCGGGGGGGATGTACGAGCAGTACTTC. Encoded protein: CASSVGVAGGMYEQYF.

This rearrangement joins TRBV7-9 to TRBJ1-2; 7 nucleotides match TRBD1. Trimming cost V 3 bases and J 8 bases; bases outside gene matches: 6. The CDR3 contains 13 residues. The V gene's germline CDR1 is SEHNR and CDR2 FQNEAQ (reference sequence). Here the CDR3 reads CASSLGQREGYTF. Written as DNA, the CDR3 is TGTGCCAGCAGCTTGGGACAGAGAGAGGGCTACACCTTC.

This clone occurred a few times. The CDR3 DNA follows: TGTGCCAGCAGCCAAGGCCCCGGAGCTGGGGAGCTGTTTTTT. Amino acids: CASSQGPGAGELFF. The gene calls are TRBV3-1 (or the pseudogene TRBV3-2) and TRBJ2-2; D not resolved. Trimming took off 1 base at V and 8 bases at J, with 11 bases between the two ends. The CDR3 contains 14 residues. Germline V lookup: CDR1 LGHDT, CDR2 YNNKEL (reference sequence).

CDR3 region: CASSSATEADYGYTF. The CDR3 nucleotides are TGTGCCAGCAGCTCCGCTACGGAGGCGGACTATGGCTACACCTTC. V gene TRBV5-4 combines with J gene TRBJ1-2; D gene uncertain. Germline CDR1 reads SGHNT; CDR2 reads YYREEE (reference sequence). Trimming removed 3 bases at V and 3 bases at J, with 15 bases between. The CDR3 is 15 residues long.

The chain has TRBV9 and TRBJ2-5, with unresolved D. Trimming cost V 4 bases and J 5 bases, with 12 bases left between them. CDR1 SGDLS and CDR2 YYNGEE come from the germline V gene. The CDR3 covers 13 residues. The CDR3 protein is CASSPRVAETQYF. In DNA form, the CDR3 reads TGTGCCAGCAGCCCTCGGGTAGCCGAGACCCAGTACTTC.

This clone was counted once. The rearrangement links TRBV14 to TRBJ1-6; no reliable D call. Germline V lookup: CDR1 SGHDN, CDR2 FVKESK. The CDR3 is 13 residues long. V lost 5 bases, J lost 8 bases, and 10 bases lay in between. Here the CDR3 reads CASSSRADSPLHF. For the CDR3, the DNA is TGTGCCAGCAGCTCCCGAGCTGATTCACCCCTCCACTTT.

This chain connects TRBV24-1 to TRBJ1-5, with 9 bases identical to TRBD1. CDR3 length equals 15 residues. The junction had 9 bases not matched to a gene; V was cut back by 9 bases and J by 4 bases. The V gene's germline CDR1 is KGHDR and CDR2 SFDVKD. CDR3 nucleotides: TGTGCCACCCAACCGGGACAGGGTCTTAATCAGCCCCAGCATTTT. This codes for CATQPGQGLNQPQHF.

This clone was counted a single time. The V call is TRBV5-1, the J call TRBJ2-1; 9 bases are a match to TRBD2. Per germline, CDR1 SGHRS and CDR2 YFSETQ. V shed 0 bases and J 6 bases; nucleotides not matched to a gene: 7. This CDR3 spans 16 amino acids. The DNA for the CDR3 is TGCGCCAGCAGCTTGGCAGGTAGCGGGGGTTCCAATGAGCAGTTCTTC. Translated, it gives CASSLAGSGGSNEQFF.